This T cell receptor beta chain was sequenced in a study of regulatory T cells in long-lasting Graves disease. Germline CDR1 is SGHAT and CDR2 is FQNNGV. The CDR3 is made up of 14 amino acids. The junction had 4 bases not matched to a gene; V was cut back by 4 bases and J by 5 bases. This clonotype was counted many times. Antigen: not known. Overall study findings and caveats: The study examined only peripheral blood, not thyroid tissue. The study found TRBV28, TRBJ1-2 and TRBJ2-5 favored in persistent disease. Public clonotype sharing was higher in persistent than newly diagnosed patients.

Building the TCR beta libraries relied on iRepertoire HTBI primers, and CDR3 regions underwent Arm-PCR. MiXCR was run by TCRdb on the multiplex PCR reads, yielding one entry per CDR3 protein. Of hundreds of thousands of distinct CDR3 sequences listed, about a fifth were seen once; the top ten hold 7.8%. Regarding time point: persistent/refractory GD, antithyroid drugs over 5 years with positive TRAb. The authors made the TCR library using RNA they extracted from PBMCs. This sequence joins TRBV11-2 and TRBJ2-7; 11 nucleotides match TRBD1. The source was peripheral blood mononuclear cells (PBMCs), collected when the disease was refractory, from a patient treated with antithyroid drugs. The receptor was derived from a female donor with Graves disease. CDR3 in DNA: TGTGCCAGCAGCTCTTGGACAGGGGGCCACGAGCAGTACTTC. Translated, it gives CASSSWTGGHEQYF.